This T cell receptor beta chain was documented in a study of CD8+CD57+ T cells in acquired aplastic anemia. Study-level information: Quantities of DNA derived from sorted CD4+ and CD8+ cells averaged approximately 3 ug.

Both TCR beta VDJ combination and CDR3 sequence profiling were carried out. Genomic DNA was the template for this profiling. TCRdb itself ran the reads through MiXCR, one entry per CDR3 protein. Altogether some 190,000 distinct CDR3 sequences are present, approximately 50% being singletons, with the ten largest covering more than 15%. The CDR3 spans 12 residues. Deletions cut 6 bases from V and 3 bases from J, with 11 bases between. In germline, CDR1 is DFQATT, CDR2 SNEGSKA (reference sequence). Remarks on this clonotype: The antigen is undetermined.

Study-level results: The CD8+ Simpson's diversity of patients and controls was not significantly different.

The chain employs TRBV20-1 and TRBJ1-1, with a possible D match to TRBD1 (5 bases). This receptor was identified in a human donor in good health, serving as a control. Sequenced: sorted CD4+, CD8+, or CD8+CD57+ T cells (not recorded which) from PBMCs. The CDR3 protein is CSAVGGDTEAFF. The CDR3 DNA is TGCAGTGCCGTGGGGGGGGACACTGAAGCTTTCTTT.